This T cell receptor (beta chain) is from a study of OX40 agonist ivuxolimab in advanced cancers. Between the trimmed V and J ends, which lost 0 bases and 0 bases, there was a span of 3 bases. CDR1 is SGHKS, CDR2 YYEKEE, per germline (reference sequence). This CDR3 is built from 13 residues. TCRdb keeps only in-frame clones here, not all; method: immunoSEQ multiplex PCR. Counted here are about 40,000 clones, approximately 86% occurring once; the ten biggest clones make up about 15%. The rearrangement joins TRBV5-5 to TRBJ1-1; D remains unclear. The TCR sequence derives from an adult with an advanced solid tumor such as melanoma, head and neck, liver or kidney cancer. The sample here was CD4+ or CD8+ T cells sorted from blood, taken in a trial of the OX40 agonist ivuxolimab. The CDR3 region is CASSLALNTEAFF. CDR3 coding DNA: TGTGCCAGCAGCTTGGCCCTGAACACTGAAGCTTTCTTT. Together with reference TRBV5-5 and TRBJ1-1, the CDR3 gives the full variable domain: DAGVTQSPTHLIKTRGQQVTLRCSPISGHKSVSWYQQVLGQGPQFIFQYYEKEERGRGNFPDRFSARQFPNYSSELNVNALLLGDSALYLCASSLALNTEAFFGQGTRLTVV.